The clone carrying this TCR beta chain was detected a few times. Use of 60 Vbeta and 13 Jbeta primers characterized the PCR. Data came from immunoSEQ multiplex PCR; TCRdb stores just in-frame clones and leaves some out. The sample contains about 120,000 clones, under 85% of which appear only once. This entry comes from a study of cytomegalovirus exposure and HLA in healthy donors. Germline assignment: CDR1 SGHRS and CDR2 YFSETQ. The CDR3 covers 19 residues. Trimming took 2 bases from V and 5 from J; bases not matched to a gene: 17. The rearrangement uses TRBV5-1 and TRBJ2-5, with 11 nucleotides matching TRBD2. Input material: PBMCs. The clonotype originates from a woman under 30 in good health and CMV-seronegative. The CDR3 DNA follows: TGCGCCAGCAGCTTCTACTTGACTAGCGGGACCGACAGGCGGGAGACCCAGTACTTC. This gives the protein CASSFYLTSGTDRRETQYF.